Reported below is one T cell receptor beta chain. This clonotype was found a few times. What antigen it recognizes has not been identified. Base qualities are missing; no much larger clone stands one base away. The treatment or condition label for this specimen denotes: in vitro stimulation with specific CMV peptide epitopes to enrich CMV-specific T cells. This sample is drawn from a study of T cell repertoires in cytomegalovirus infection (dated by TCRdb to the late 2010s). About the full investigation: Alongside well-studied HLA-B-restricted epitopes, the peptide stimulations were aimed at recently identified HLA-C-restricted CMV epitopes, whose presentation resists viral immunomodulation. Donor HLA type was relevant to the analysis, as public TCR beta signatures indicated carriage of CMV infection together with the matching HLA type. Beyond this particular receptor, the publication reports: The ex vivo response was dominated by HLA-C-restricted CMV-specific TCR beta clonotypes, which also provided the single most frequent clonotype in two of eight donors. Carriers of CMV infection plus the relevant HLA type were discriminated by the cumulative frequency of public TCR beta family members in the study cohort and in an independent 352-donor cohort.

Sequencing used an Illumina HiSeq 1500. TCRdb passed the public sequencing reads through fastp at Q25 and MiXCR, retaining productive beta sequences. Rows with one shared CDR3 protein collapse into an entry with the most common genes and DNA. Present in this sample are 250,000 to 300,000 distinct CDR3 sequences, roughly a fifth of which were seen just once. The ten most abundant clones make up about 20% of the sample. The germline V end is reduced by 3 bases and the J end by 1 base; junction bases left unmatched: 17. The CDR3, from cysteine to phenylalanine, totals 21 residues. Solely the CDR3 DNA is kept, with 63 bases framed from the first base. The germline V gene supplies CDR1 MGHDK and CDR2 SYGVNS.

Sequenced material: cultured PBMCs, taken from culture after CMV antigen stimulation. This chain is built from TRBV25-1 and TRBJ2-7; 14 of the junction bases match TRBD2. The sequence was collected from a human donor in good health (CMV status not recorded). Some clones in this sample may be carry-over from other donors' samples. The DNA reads TGTGCCAGCAGTGACCCCAACCTCAGGACTAGCGGGAGGCTGTTGTCCTACGAGCAGTACTTC. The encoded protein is CASSDPNLRTSGRLLSYEQYF.